This TCR beta chain stems from a study of vaccination and CD4 T cells after COVID-19. The assay that was used to sequence DNA from cultured CD4+ T cells was the Oncomine TCR Beta short-read assay. Via MiXCR, TCRdb re-called the PCR reads, giving one row per CDR3 protein. This sample has about 16,000 distinct CDR3 sequences, with 60% to 75% found just once. This CDR3 is built from 12 residues. Germline V gene sequence: CDR1 SEHNR, CDR2 FQNEAQ (reference sequence). V lost 5 bases to trimming and J lost 5 bases, with 8 bases between them. Treatment: approximately 9-day PBMC culture with coronavirus spike peptide pools or control peptides (ViraFEST assay). On this clonotype: Its target is not known.

The sequencing sample was made of CD4+ T cells from blood, cultured in vitro. The rearrangement uses TRBV7-9 and TRBJ2-3; unclear D gene. The receptor comes from a human donor who had recovered from COVID-19. DNA of the CDR3: TGTGCCAGCAGCGCCCGGTTAGATACGCAGTATTTT. Its protein product is CASSARLDTQYF. The full variable domain, completed using reference TRBV7-9 and TRBJ2-3, is DTGVSQNPRHKITKRGQNVTFRCDPISEHNRLYWYRQTLGQGPEFLTYFQNEAQLEKSRLLSDRFSAERPKGSFSTLEIQRTEQGDSAMYLCASSARLDTQYFGPGTRLTVL.